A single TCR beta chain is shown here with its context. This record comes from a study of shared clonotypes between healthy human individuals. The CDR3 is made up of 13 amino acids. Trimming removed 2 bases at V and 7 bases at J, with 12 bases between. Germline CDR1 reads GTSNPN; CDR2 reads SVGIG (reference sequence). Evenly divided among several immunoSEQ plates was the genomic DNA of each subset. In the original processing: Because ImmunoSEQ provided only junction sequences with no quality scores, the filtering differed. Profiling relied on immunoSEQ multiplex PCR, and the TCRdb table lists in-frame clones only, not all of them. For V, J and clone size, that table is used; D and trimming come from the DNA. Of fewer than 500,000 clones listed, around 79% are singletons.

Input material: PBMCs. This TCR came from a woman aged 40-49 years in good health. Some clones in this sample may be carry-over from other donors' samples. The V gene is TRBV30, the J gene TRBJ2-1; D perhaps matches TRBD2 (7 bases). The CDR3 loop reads CAWSWTRGNEQFF. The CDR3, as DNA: TGTGCCTGGAGTTGGACTAGGGGGAATGAGCAGTTCTTC. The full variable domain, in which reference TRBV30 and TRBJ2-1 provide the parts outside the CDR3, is SQTIHQWPATLVQPVGSPLSLECTVEGTSNPNLYWYRQAAGRGLQLLFYSVGIGQISSEVPQNLSASRPQDRQFILSSKKLLLSDSGFYLCAWSWTRGNEQFFGPGTRLTVL.